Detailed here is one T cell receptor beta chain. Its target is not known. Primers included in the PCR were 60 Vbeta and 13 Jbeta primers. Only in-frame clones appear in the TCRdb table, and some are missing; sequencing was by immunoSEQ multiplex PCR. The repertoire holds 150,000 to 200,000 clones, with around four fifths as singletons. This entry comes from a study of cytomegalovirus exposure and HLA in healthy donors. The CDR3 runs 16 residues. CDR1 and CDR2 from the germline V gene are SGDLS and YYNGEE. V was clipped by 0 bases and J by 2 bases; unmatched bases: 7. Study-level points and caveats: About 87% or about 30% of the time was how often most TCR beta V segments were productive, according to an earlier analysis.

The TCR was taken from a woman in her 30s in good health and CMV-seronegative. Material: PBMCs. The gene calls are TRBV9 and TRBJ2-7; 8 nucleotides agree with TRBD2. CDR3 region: CASSVGTAGVTYEQYF. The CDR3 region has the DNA TGTGCCAGCAGCGTAGGAACAGCGGGGGTAACCTACGAGCAGTACTTC.